The following is a TCR beta chain sequence with its context. TCRdb's copy holds only in-frame clones and misses some; the assay was immunoSEQ multiplex PCR. The sample yields 100,000 to 150,000 clones, roughly nine tenths seen once. The entry originates in a study of control samples from healthy donors and cancer patients. The V gene lost 6 bases and the J gene lost 9 bases, with 18 bases spanning the gap. This CDR3 has 15 amino acids. The germline V gene encodes CDR1 SGHTA and CDR2 FQGNSA. The chain uses TRBV7-2 and TRBJ1-6; tentatively, D is TRBD1 (6 bases). The TCR sequence derives from a man younger than 35 in good health. Sequenced input: blood. CDR3 bases: TGTGCCAGCAGATACAGGGAAGGCGGGGGTTCACCCCTCCACTTT. Amino acid sequence: CASRYREGGGSPLHF.